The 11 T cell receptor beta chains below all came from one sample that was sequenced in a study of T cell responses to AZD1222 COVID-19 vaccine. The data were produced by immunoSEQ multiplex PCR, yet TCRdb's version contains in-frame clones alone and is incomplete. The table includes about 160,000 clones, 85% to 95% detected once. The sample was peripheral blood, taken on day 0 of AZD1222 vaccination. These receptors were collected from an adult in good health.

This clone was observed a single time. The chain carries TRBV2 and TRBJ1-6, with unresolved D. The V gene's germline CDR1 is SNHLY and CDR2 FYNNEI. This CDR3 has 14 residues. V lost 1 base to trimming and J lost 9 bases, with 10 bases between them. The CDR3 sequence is CASSEGFPISPLHF. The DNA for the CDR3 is TGTGCCAGCAGTGAAGGATTTCCCATTTCACCCCTCCACTTT.

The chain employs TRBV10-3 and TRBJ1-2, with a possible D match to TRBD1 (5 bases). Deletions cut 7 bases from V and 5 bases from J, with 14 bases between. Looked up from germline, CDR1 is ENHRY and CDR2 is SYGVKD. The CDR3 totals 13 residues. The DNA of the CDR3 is TGTGCCATCACGGGGGGGACGGGATATGGCTACACCTTC. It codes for CAITGGTGYGYTF.

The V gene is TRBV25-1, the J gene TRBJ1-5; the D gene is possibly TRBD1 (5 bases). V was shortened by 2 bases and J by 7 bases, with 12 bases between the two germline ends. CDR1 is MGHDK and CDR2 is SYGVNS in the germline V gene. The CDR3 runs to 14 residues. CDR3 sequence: CASSEDRGVQPQHF. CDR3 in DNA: TGTGCCAGCAGTGAAGATCGGGGGGTACAGCCCCAGCATTTT.

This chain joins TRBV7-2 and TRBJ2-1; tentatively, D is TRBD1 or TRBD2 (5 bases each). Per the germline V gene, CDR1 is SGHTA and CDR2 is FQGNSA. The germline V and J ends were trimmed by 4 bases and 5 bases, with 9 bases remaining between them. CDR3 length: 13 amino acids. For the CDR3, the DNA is TGTGCCAGCAGCTGGGACCAAAACAATGAGCAGTTCTTC. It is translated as CASSWDQNNEQFF.

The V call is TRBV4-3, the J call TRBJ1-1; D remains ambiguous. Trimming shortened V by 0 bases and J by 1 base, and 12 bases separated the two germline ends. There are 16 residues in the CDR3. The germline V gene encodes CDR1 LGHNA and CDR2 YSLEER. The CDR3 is CASSQDTGSGNTEAFF. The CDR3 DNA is TGCGCCAGCAGCCAAGATACGGGGTCAGGGAACACTGAAGCTTTCTTT.

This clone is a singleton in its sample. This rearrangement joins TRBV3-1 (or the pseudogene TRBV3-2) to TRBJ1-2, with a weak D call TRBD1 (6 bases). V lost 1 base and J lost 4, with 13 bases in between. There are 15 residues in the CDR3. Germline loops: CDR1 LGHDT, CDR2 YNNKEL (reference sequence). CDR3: CASSQVASGAYGYTF. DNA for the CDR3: TGTGCCAGCAGCCAAGTGGCATCGGGGGCCTATGGCTACACCTTC.

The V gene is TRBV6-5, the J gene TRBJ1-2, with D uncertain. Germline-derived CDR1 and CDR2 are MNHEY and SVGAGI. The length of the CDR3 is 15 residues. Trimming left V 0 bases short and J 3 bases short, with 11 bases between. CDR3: CASSYSAPADYGYTF. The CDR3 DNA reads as TGTGCCAGCAGTTACTCGGCGCCCGCGGACTATGGCTACACCTTC.

The CDR3 region has the DNA TGCGCCAGCAGCCAAGATGGCCGGACCAAGACAGAGACCCAGTACTTC. This codes for CASSQDGRTKTETQYF. The rearrangement links TRBV4-1 to TRBJ2-5; D is undetermined. CDR1 MGHRA and CDR2 YSYEKL come from the germline V gene. The CDR3 covers 16 residues. V lost 0 bases and J 4 bases, leaving 15 bases between the germline ends.

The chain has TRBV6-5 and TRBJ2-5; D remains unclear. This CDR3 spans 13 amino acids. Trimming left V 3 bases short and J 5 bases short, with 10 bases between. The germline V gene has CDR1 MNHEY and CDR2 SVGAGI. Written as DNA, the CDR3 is TGTGCCAGCAGTTATGTCCGTCGGGAGACCCAGTACTTC. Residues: CASSYVRRETQYF.

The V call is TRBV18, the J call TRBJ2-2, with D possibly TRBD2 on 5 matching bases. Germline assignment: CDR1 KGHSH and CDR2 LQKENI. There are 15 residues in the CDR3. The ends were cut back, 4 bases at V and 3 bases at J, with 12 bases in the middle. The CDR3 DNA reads TGTGCCAGCTCACGGACTGGGCGCGACACCGGGGAGCTGTTTTTT. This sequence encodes CASSRTGRDTGELFF.

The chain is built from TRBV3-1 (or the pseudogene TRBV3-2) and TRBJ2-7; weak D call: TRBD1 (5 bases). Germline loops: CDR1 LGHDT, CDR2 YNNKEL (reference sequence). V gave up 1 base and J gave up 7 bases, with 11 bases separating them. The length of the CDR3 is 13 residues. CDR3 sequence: CASSQGRVTEQYV. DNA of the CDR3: TGTGCCAGCAGCCAAGGCAGGGTTACGGAGCAGTACGTC.